The clone carrying this T cell receptor beta chain was recorded many times. The antigen remains unidentified. TCRdb ran MiXCR on the multiplex PCR reads and lists one entry per CDR3 protein. The sample has approximately 100,000 distinct CDR3 sequences, roughly 33% seen once. The data derive from a study of breast tumors, draining lymph nodes, adjacent tissues. V lost 1 base, J lost 5 bases, and 11 bases lay in between. The CDR3 spans 15 residues. CDR1 is MGHRA and CDR2 is YSYEKL in the germline V gene. Overall study findings and caveats: Tumor TCR diversity was below lymph nodes but above nontumor tissue.

Axillary draining lymph nodes of breast cancer patients supplied the node samples. The rearrangement links TRBV4-1 to TRBJ1-4; no clear D. The source material was axillary lymph node tissue. The clonotype originates from a female donor with breast cancer. Some clones in this sample may be carry-over from other donors' samples. The CDR3 coding sequence is TGCGCCAGCAGCCAAGTGGCAGGCACAAATGAAAAACTGTTTTTT. Translating it yields CASSQVAGTNEKLFF.